Sequencing of this TCR beta chain was carried out in a study of OX40 agonist ivuxolimab in advanced cancers. Regarding this clone: Antigen unknown.

Study-level points and caveats: The 0.1-3.0 mg/kg partial responders had among the lowest clonal expansion. Several nonresponders also turned out to have low normalized T-cell clonal expansion.

Germline assignment: CDR1 MGHRA and CDR2 YSYEKL. The CDR3 contains 15 residues. V was cut by 2 bases and J by 0 bases, with 11 bases left in between. The method was immunoSEQ multiplex PCR; TCRdb's version includes in-frame clones alone and lacks a portion of them. Of 60,000 to 85,000 clones in the sample, over 80% were seen once. The chain carries TRBV4-1 and TRBJ2-7; either TRBD1 or TRBD2 may fit D (5 bases each). This receptor was taken from an adult with an advanced solid tumor such as melanoma, head and neck, liver or kidney cancer. Here the sequenced sample was CD4+ or CD8+ T cells sorted from blood, taken in a trial of the OX40 agonist ivuxolimab. CDR3 sequence (DNA): TGCGCCAGCAGCCAAAGGGACGGCGACTCCTACGAGCAGTACTTC. Translated: CASSQRDGDSYEQYF.